The 32 T cell receptor beta chains reported below all come from one sample, sequenced in a study of blood T cell repertoires in COVID-19. TCRdb's table, derived via immunoSEQ multiplex PCR, lists solely in-frame clones and lacks some. The sample shows 150,000 to 180,000 clones, over 60% of them seen only once. The sample taken for sequencing was peripheral blood. The receptors stem from a woman older than 75 with acute or convalescent COVID-19.

V and J are TRBV7-2 and TRBJ2-5; maybe TRBD2 (6 bases). The length of the CDR3 is 14 residues. Germline-derived CDR1 and CDR2 are SGHTA and FQGNSA. V dropped 6 bases and J dropped 2 bases, with 13 bases sitting between them. Written as DNA, the CDR3 is TGTGCCAGCAGTGAGGGGAGGAGACAAGAGACCCAGTACTTC. This sequence encodes CASSEGRRQETQYF.

In nucleotides, the CDR3 is TGTGCCAGCAGTGATCGGGATACGCAGTATTTT. Encoded protein: CASSDRDTQYF. The V call is TRBV2, the J call TRBJ2-3; no clear D gene. Trimming took 3 bases from V and 6 from J, leaving 4 bases between them. The CDR3 has 11 amino acids. The germline gives CDR1 SNHLY, CDR2 FYNNEI.

This clone was counted a single time. This chain joins TRBV15 and TRBJ1-5; 12 bases agree with TRBD1. CDR1 LNHNV and CDR2 YYDKDF come from the germline V gene (reference sequence). There are 17 residues in the CDR3. The J segment lost 0 bases and the V segment lost 5 bases, leaving 5 bases of the junction unmatched. The CDR3 DNA reads TGTGCCACCAGCGTCGGGACAGGGGGCTATAGCAATCAGCCCCAGCATTTT. This gives the protein CATSVGTGGYSNQPQHF.

The chain carries TRBV4-2 and TRBJ1-5; no clear D gene. V was trimmed by 2 bases and J by 7 bases, leaving 9 bases between them. There are 13 residues in the CDR3. The germline gives CDR1 LGHNA, CDR2 YNFKEQ. CDR3 loop: CASSQSREQPQHF. The CDR3 bases are TGTGCCAGCAGCCAATCCCGAGAGCAGCCCCAGCATTTT.

This rearrangement joins TRBV19 to TRBJ1-5; possible D gene TRBD1, 6 bases. Per the germline V gene, CDR1 is LNHDA and CDR2 is SQIVND (reference sequence). This CDR3 is built from 13 residues. The V and J ends lost 7 bases and 6 bases respectively, with 13 bases between them. The CDR3 spells CASKTGYSQPQHF. Written as DNA, the CDR3 is TGTGCCAGTAAAACAGGGTACAGTCAGCCCCAGCATTTT.

CDR3 sequence: CASGQGNTNYGYTF. CDR3 bases: TGTGCCAGCGGCCAGGGCAATACTAACTATGGCTACACCTTC. This chain connects TRBV2 to TRBJ1-2; TRBD1 is a possible D gene (5 bases). The CDR3 has 14 amino acids. Germline-derived CDR1 and CDR2 are SNHLY and FYNNEI. V was pared by 8 bases and J by 0 bases, with 13 bases between.

V usage is TRBV30 and J usage is TRBJ1-5; D is undetermined. This CDR3 spans 13 amino acids. Germline V gives CDR1 GTSNPN, CDR2 SVGIG (reference sequence). The ends were cut back, 2 bases at V and 0 bases at J, with 5 bases in the middle. The CDR3 DNA sequence: TGTGCCTGGAGTACTGATAGCAATCAGCCCCAGCATTTT. Protein product: CAWSTDSNQPQHF.

The V gene is TRBV27, the J gene TRBJ1-5, with D possibly being TRBD1 (6 bases). Trimming pared 2 bases from V and 6 bases from J, leaving 11 bases between. This CDR3 region has 14 residues. Germline CDR1 is MNHEY and CDR2 is SMNVEV (reference sequence). CDR3 DNA: TGTGCCAGCAGTTTACTGGGGGCCGGTCAGCCCCAGCATTTT. Translating gives CASSLLGAGQPQHF.

The genes are TRBV18 and TRBJ1-1; 9 bases agree with TRBD1. Germline trimming cut 3 bases from V and 2 bases from J; bases unmatched to any gene: 7. This CDR3 contains 16 residues. CDR1 is KGHSH and CDR2 is LQKENI in the germline V gene. The CDR3 protein is CASSPRTGEGNTEAFF. The CDR3 region has the DNA TGTGCCAGCTCACCTCGGACAGGGGAAGGTAACACTGAAGCTTTCTTT.

The table lists this clone with a count of one. The chain recombines TRBV19 with TRBJ1-2; 7 nucleotides line up with TRBD1. The CDR3 totals 12 residues. The V gene's germline CDR1 is LNHDA and CDR2 SQIVND (reference sequence). The J segment lost 0 bases and the V segment lost 9 bases, leaving 1 base of the junction unmatched. The CDR3 DNA reads as TGTGCCAGCCAGGGGGCTAACTATGGCTACACCTTC. The encoded protein is CASQGANYGYTF.

V gene TRBV19 combines with J gene TRBJ2-6; TRBD1 is a possible D gene (5 bases). Trimming removed 6 bases at V and 2 bases at J, with 17 bases between. The CDR3 loop spans 17 amino acids. Germline V gene lookup returns CDR1 LNHDA and CDR2 SQIVND (reference sequence). CDR3 in DNA: TGTGCCAGTAGATGGGGCAGCCAATCCCCTGGGGCCAACGTCCTGACTTTC. Amino acid sequence: CASRWGSQSPGANVLTF.

The chain links TRBV18 to TRBJ2-6; TRBD2 matches 13 bases. Germline CDR1 reads KGHSH; CDR2 reads LQKENI. The junction had 9 bases not matched to a gene; V was cut back by 4 bases and J by 3 bases. The CDR3 covers 19 residues. The CDR3 loop reads CASSLQRTSGSVGANVLTF. The CDR3, as DNA: TGTGCCAGCTCACTGCAAAGGACTAGCGGGAGCGTTGGGGCCAACGTCCTGACTTTC.

The sample holds one count of this clone. The gene calls are TRBV3-1 (or the pseudogene TRBV3-2) and TRBJ2-5; the D gene is possibly TRBD2 (6 bases). The V and J ends lost 4 bases and 3 bases respectively, with 18 bases between them. CDR1 is LGHDT, CDR2 YNNKEL, per germline (reference sequence). The CDR3 length is 16 residues. The CDR3: CASSPIGGKGKETQYF. As DNA, the CDR3 is TGTGCCAGCAGCCCCATTGGCGGGAAGGGGAAAGAGACCCAGTACTTC.

The chain has TRBV9 and TRBJ2-3; 12 bases are shared with TRBD2. The CDR3 has 17 residues. CDR1 and CDR2 from the germline V gene are SGDLS and YYNGEE. V trimming: 2 bases; J trimming: 4 bases; junction bases outside the gene matches: 8. DNA of the CDR3: TGTGCCAGCAGCGTTACTAGCGGGGGGATGAATGCAGATACGCAGTATTTT. Amino acids: CASSVTSGGMNADTQYF.

The rearrangement uses TRBV5-1 and TRBJ2-3, with 12 positions matching TRBD2. The CDR3 has 15 amino acids. CDR1 and CDR2 from the germline V gene are SGHRS and YFSETQ. Trimming removed 2 bases from V and 3 bases from J; junction bases left unmatched: 1. The CDR3 DNA follows: TGCGCCAGCAGCTTACTAGCGGGAGGAACAGATACGCAGTATTTT. Amino acids: CASSLLAGGTDTQYF. The full variable domain, in which reference TRBV5-1 and TRBJ2-3 provide the parts outside the CDR3, is KAGVTQTPRYLIKTRGQQVTLSCSPISGHRSVSWYQQTPGQGLQFLFEYFSETQRNKGNFPGRFSGRQFSNSRSEMNVSTLELGDSALYLCASSLLAGGTDTQYFGPGTRLTVL.

The chain employs TRBV2 and TRBJ1-5; TRBD1 agrees at 9 bases. The CDR3 is made up of 14 amino acids. CDR1 is SNHLY and CDR2 is FYNNEI in the germline V gene. The trim removed 7 bases at V and 6 bases at J, leaving 7 bases unmatched. The CDR3 protein is CASIEGGQGQPQHF. The CDR3 bases are TGTGCCAGCATCGAAGGGGGACAGGGTCAGCCCCAGCATTTT.

This clone is a singleton in its sample. The CDR3 region is CASSAQVQETQYF. The CDR3 nucleotides are TGTGCCAGCAGCGCACAAGTCCAAGAGACCCAGTACTTC. This chain connects TRBV5-5 to TRBJ2-5; unclear D gene. V was pared by 4 bases and J by 1 base, with 8 bases between. This CDR3 is 13 amino acids long. Germline CDR1 SGHKS, CDR2 YYEKEE (reference sequence).

The J gene is TRBJ2-2, the V gene TRBV6-5; 12 bases are a match to TRBD2. The CDR3 is made up of 15 amino acids. CDR1 MNHEY and CDR2 SVGAGI come from the germline V gene. Trimming removed 5 bases from V and 6 bases from J; junction bases left unmatched: 4. This CDR3 reads CASSRTSGVSGELFF. The CDR3 DNA is TGTGCCAGCAGTCGGACTAGCGGGGTCTCCGGGGAGCTGTTTTTT.

This chain links TRBV5-4 with TRBJ2-1; 12 bases align to TRBD1. Germline V lookup: CDR1 SGHNT, CDR2 YYREEE (reference sequence). The CDR3 runs 18 residues. Trimming took 0 bases from V and 5 from J; bases not matched to a gene: 9. The CDR3 here is CASSLGAGTGGRHNEQFF. CDR3 nucleotides: TGTGCCAGCAGCTTGGGGGCCGGGACAGGGGGCAGGCACAATGAGCAGTTCTTC. Using reference TRBV5-4 and TRBJ2-1 for the parts outside the CDR3, the full variable domain is ETGVTQSPTHLIKTRGQQVTLRCSSQSGHNTVSWYQQALGQGPQFIFQYYREEENGRGNFPPRFSGLQFPNYSSELNVNALELDDSALYLCASSLGAGTGGRHNEQFFGPGTRLTVL.

The chain employs TRBV6-6 and TRBJ1-2, with 10 bases aligning to TRBD1. Germline CDR1 and CDR2: MNHNY and SVGAGI (reference sequence). With V trimmed by 4 bases and J by 3 bases, 8 bases remained unmatched. The CDR3 has 16 residues. The CDR3 region is CASSSRTGGSYYGYTF. DNA of the CDR3: TGTGCCAGCAGTTCCCGGACAGGGGGTAGCTACTATGGCTACACCTTC.

This clone was counted a single time. The rearrangement links TRBV28 to TRBJ1-2; D may be TRBD1 (6 bases). Germline loops: CDR1 MDHEN, CDR2 SYDVKM. With 7 bases removed from V and 5 bases from J, the gap between germline ends came to 23 bases. The CDR3 has 16 residues. For the CDR3, the DNA is TGTGCCAGCACCCTGGGGGGGGCCCAGGGAGGGTATGGCTACACCTTC. It specifies CASTLGGAQGGYGYTF.

This sequence joins TRBV6-2 or TRBV6-3 and TRBJ2-5; 14 nucleotides align to TRBD2. CDR3 size: 15 residues. Germline CDR1 reads MNHEY; CDR2 reads SVGEGT. Trimming at V came to 4 bases and at J to 5 bases, leaving 3 bases not matched to a gene. Written as DNA, the CDR3 is TGTGCCAGCAGTTTCCGACTAGCGGGAGGGGAGACCCAGTACTTC. This translates into CASSFRLAGGETQYF.

The V call is TRBV29-1, the J call TRBJ2-5; perhaps TRBD1 as D (6 bases). Looked up from germline, CDR1 is SQVTM and CDR2 is ANQGSEA. This CDR3 comprises 12 residues. With 7 bases removed from V and 0 bases from J, the gap between germline ends came to 9 bases. CDR3 DNA sequence: TGCAGCGCACGGGACAACCAAGAGACCCAGTACTTC. This encodes CSARDNQETQYF.

V usage is TRBV20-1 and J usage is TRBJ2-3; 8 nucleotides agree with TRBD2. The CDR3 is made up of 14 amino acids. CDR1 and CDR2 (germline): DFQATT, SNEGSKA (reference sequence). J lost 3 bases, V lost 3 bases, and 5 bases had no gene match. The CDR3 nucleotides are TGCAGTGCTAGTCCTAGCGGGTTTACAGATACGCAGTATTTT. Protein sequence: CSASPSGFTDTQYF.

The rearrangement joins TRBV5-1 to TRBJ1-3, with D unclear. Between the trimmed V and J ends, which lost 1 base and 0 bases, there was a span of 8 bases. The CDR3 consists of 15 residues. Germline assignment: CDR1 SGHRS and CDR2 YFSETQ. CDR3 amino acids: CASSLLGTSGNTIYF. The CDR3 nucleotides are TGCGCCAGCAGCTTGTTGGGCACCTCTGGAAACACCATATATTTT.

This clone was counted a single time. The chain joins TRBV7-9 to TRBJ2-7, with 8 bases lining up with TRBD1. The CDR3 runs to 15 residues. V shed 5 bases and J 6 bases; nucleotides not matched to a gene: 12. Germline CDR1 is SEHNR and CDR2 is FQNEAQ (reference sequence). The CDR3 here is CASSKTGTGHREQYF. CDR3 in DNA: TGTGCCAGCAGCAAAACCGGGACAGGCCATCGCGAGCAGTACTTC.

J is TRBJ2-5 and V is TRBV3-1 (or the pseudogene TRBV3-2); no clear D gene. Germline-derived CDR1 and CDR2 are LGHDT and YNNKEL (reference sequence). The CDR3 runs to 10 residues. Trimming took off 8 bases at V and 9 bases at J, with 10 bases between the two ends. DNA of the CDR3: TGTGCCAGCGGTCAGGCAGCCCAGTACTTC. Amino acid sequence: CASGQAAQYF.

The chain carries TRBV5-1 and TRBJ1-1, with TRBD1 matching 7 bases. Germline-derived CDR1 and CDR2 are SGHRS and YFSETQ. There are 18 residues in the CDR3. Trimming cost V 5 bases and J 2 bases; bases outside gene matches: 18. For the CDR3, the DNA is TGCGCCAGCAGATCCCCACCGGGACAGCCAGAGACTAACACTGAAGCTTTCTTT. Translation gives CASRSPPGQPETNTEAFF.

The chain combines TRBV18 with TRBJ1-5, with unresolved D. Germline assignment: CDR1 KGHSH and CDR2 LQKENI. The V end was cut by 4 bases, the J end by 7 bases, with 17 bases between. The CDR3 contains 15 residues. This CDR3 reads CASSQGRGTAQPQHF. The CDR3 DNA is TGTGCCAGCTCACAAGGGCGGGGAACAGCCCAGCCCCAGCATTTT. Full variable domain (missing parts from reference TRBV18 and TRBJ1-5): NAGVMQNPRHLVRRRGQEARLRCSPMKGHSHVYWYRQLPEEGLKFMVYLQKENIIDESGMPKERFSAEFPKEGPSILRIQQVVRGDSAAYFCASSQGRGTAQPQHFGDGTRLSIL.

This rearrangement joins TRBV3-1 (or the pseudogene TRBV3-2) to TRBJ2-3; no firm D call. This CDR3 region has 14 residues. Germline V CDR1 and CDR2: LGHDT, YNNKEL (reference sequence). V lost 1 base and J 5 bases, leaving 10 bases between the germline ends. The CDR3: CASSQVRFLDTQYF. CDR3 nucleotide sequence: TGTGCCAGCAGCCAAGTCCGGTTTTTAGATACGCAGTATTTT.

This clone was detected once. This chain uses TRBV7-8 with TRBJ1-1; maybe TRBD1 (5 bases). Trimming removed 5 bases from V and 2 bases from J, with 12 bases in between. In germline, CDR1 is SGHVS, CDR2 FQNEAQ. CDR3 length: 14 residues. The CDR3 reads CASSPRRGNTEAFF. For the CDR3, the DNA is TGTGCCAGCAGCCCGCGGAGGGGTAACACTGAAGCTTTCTTT.

The rearrangement uses TRBV18 and TRBJ1-2; TRBD1 is a possible D gene (6 bases). Trimming took 6 bases from V and 5 from J, leaving 16 bases between them. Germline CDR1 reads KGHSH; CDR2 reads LQKENI. This CDR3 region has 14 residues. For the CDR3, the DNA is TGTGCCAGCTCCCTCCTCGGACAGAATTATGGCTACACCTTC. The encoded protein is CASSLLGQNYGYTF.